The table lists the clone carrying this TCR beta chain with a count of one. This sample is part of a study of blood T cell repertoires in COVID-19. Background on the study: Acute and convalescent COVID-19 specimens originated in the United States, Italy and Spain.

Authors' data handling: Amplifying reference gene primers gave estimates of nucleated cell counts. Repertoires were generated with immunoSEQ multiplex PCR, while TCRdb's copy carries only in-frame clones and drops some. V, J and clone size were drawn from that table, and D and trimming were deduced from the DNA. The table shows about 280,000 clones, with 85% occurring only once. The sequencing sample was made of peripheral blood. This sequence was found in a human donor in a cohort sampled during active COVID-19.

The CDR3 reads CASSLGQVVGQPQHF. For the CDR3, the DNA is TGTGCCAGCAGCTTAGGACAGGTTGTGGGTCAGCCCCAGCATTTT. The chain links TRBV7-2 to TRBJ1-5; a weak D match, TRBD1 (6 bases). Trimming left V 1 base short and J 6 bases short, with 13 bases between. The CDR3 sequence is 15 residues long. CDR1 and CDR2 from the germline V gene are SGHTA and FQGNSA.